Below are 29 T cell receptor beta chains sequenced from a single sample in a study of cytomegalovirus exposure and HLA in healthy donors. Amplification used 60 Vbeta primers and 13 Jbeta primers. TCRdb's copy holds only in-frame clones and misses some; the assay was immunoSEQ multiplex PCR. The sample yields approximately 130,000 clones, about two thirds seen once. The source material was PBMCs. Receptors originate from a woman aged 60 to 75 in good health and CMV-seropositive.

V usage is TRBV2 and J usage is TRBJ1-1; TRBD1 aligns across 9 bases. The germline CDR1 and CDR2 sequences are SNHLY and FYNNEI. J lost 12 bases, V lost 5 bases, and 16 bases had no gene match. The CDR3 covers 15 residues. The CDR3 sequence is CASSSQGAILGGTFF. The CDR3 DNA sequence: TGTGCCAGCAGTTCACAGGGGGCGATCCTCGGGGGTACTTTCTTT.

A few counts support this clone. This chain connects TRBV6-1 to TRBJ2-5, with a weak D call TRBD2 (7 bases). Germline assignment: CDR1 MNHNS and CDR2 SASEGT. The length of the CDR3 is 15 residues. With 7 bases removed from V and 4 bases from J, the gap between germline ends came to 19 bases. The CDR3 loop is CASTYTRGAGETQYF. DNA of the CDR3: TGTGCCAGCACCTATACCCGGGGGGCCGGAGAGACCCAGTACTTC.

In the case of this clone: Sequence at one end of the junction differs from germline and may be a read error. The chain uses TRBV7-8 and TRBJ2-7; TRBD1 is a possible D gene (5 bases). Germline CDR1 SGHVS, CDR2 FQNEAQ. CDR3 length equals 13 residues. The CDR3 reads CASTLGHWYEQYF. Written as DNA, the CDR3 is TGTGCCAGCACCTTAGGACACTGGTACGAGCAGTACTTC.

The CDR3 sequence is CASSPPGGSNTGELFF. The CDR3 DNA sequence: TGTGCCAGCAGCCCTCCGGGAGGGTCTAACACCGGGGAGCTGTTTTTT. This sequence joins TRBV7-9 and TRBJ2-2, with 8 bases aligning to TRBD2. Losses at the gene ends were 5 bases for V and 2 bases for J; bases not matched to a gene: 7. Germline assignment: CDR1 SEHNR and CDR2 FQNEAQ (reference sequence). CDR3 length equals 16 residues.

This rearrangement joins TRBV9 to TRBJ1-2; the D is unclear. Looked up from germline, CDR1 is SGDLS and CDR2 is YYNGEE. Trimming took off 0 bases at V and 4 bases at J, with 7 bases between the two ends. CDR3 length: 13 residues. The CDR3 protein is CASSVAGLYGYTF. The CDR3 nucleotides are TGTGCCAGCAGCGTAGCAGGACTCTATGGCTACACCTTC.

This clone occurred a few times. V is TRBV10-3 and J is TRBJ1-1; 9 bases match TRBD1. Germline CDR1 is ENHRY and CDR2 is SYGVKD. V trimming: 6 bases; J trimming: 0 bases; junction bases outside the gene matches: 11. The CDR3 totals 17 residues. The chain's CDR3 is CAISGGGTGIMNTEAFF. The CDR3, as DNA: TGTGCCATCAGCGGAGGGGGGACAGGGATCATGAACACTGAAGCTTTCTTT.

The chain combines TRBV5-1 with TRBJ1-4; D ambiguous. The CDR3 has 17 amino acids. The V end lost 0 bases, the J end lost 0 bases, and 12 bases lay between the germline ends. Germline V gives CDR1 SGHRS, CDR2 YFSETQ. The DNA of the CDR3 is TGCGCCAGCAGCTTGGCTACGGGAGCTGCAACTAATGAAAAACTGTTTTTT. This gives the protein CASSLATGAATNEKLFF.

This clone was found once. The chain carries TRBV5-1 and TRBJ1-6; D is possibly TRBD1 (6 bases). V was pared by 2 bases and J by 9 bases, with 9 bases between. The CDR3 length is 13 residues. The germline CDR1 and CDR2 sequences are SGHRS and YFSETQ. In DNA form, the CDR3 reads TGCGCCAGCAGCTTAGGACAGACTTCACCCCTCCACTTT. Translation: CASSLGQTSPLHF.

The rearrangement uses TRBV5-5 and TRBJ1-5, with a possible D match to TRBD1 (5 bases). This CDR3 spans 15 amino acids. V lost 4 bases and J 3 bases, leaving 14 bases between the germline ends. Germline loops: CDR1 SGHKS, CDR2 YYEKEE (reference sequence). Written as DNA, the CDR3 is TGTGCCAGCAGCCCCGAAGGGGTTGTCAATCAGCCCCAGCATTTT. Protein: CASSPEGVVNQPQHF.

The gene calls are TRBV19 and TRBJ2-1; 8 nucleotides match TRBD2. CDR1 LNHDA and CDR2 SQIVND come from the germline V gene (reference sequence). V shed 5 bases, J shed 3 bases, and the junction held 6 bases outside the gene matches. This CDR3 is built from 15 residues. The CDR3 DNA sequence: TGTGCCAGTAGTGTCGAGCGGGGGCGCTACAATGAGCAGTTCTTC. Residues: CASSVERGRYNEQFF.

The V gene is TRBV7-9, the J gene TRBJ1-2; a weak D match, TRBD1 (6 bases). There are 15 residues in the CDR3. Per the germline V gene, CDR1 is SEHNR and CDR2 is FQNEAQ (reference sequence). Trimming stripped 4 bases from V and 5 bases from J, with 17 bases between. The CDR3 protein is CASSSPGGGLYGYTF. Here the CDR3 DNA reads TGTGCCAGCAGCTCCCCGGGAGGGGGACTGTATGGCTACACCTTC.

The V and J genes are TRBV6-5 and TRBJ2-7, with D maybe TRBD2 (5 bases). Trimming pared 5 bases from V and 3 bases from J, leaving 17 bases between. The germline V gene encodes CDR1 MNHEY and CDR2 SVGAGI. The CDR3 runs to 15 residues. The CDR3 protein is CASSVGSVSYYEQYF. DNA for the CDR3: TGTGCCAGCAGTGTAGGGAGCGTTTCATACTACGAGCAGTACTTC.

The chain has TRBV14 and TRBJ2-7; perhaps TRBD1 as D (5 bases). Germline V gives CDR1 SGHDN, CDR2 FVKESK. Between the trimmed V and J ends, which lost 5 bases and 1 base, there was a span of 12 bases. CDR3 size: 14 residues. The CDR3 DNA follows: TGTGCCAGCAGCACCCGACAGATTTCCTACGAGCAGTACTTC. It translates to CASSTRQISYEQYF.

J is TRBJ1-2 and V is TRBV27; tentatively, D is TRBD1 (6 bases). The CDR3 is 13 amino acids. Germline V gene data show CDR1 as MNHEY and CDR2 as SMNVEV (reference sequence). Trimming took off 6 bases at V and 2 bases at J, with 10 bases between the two ends. CDR3 sequence reads: CASSGTGNYGYTF. The CDR3 nucleotides read TGTGCCAGCAGCGGTACAGGGAACTATGGCTACACCTTC.

The V call is TRBV18, the J call TRBJ2-1; D is perhaps TRBD1 (7 bases). Trimming shortened V by 2 bases and J by 5 bases, and 13 bases separated the two germline ends. The germline V gene has CDR1 KGHSH and CDR2 LQKENI. The CDR3 spans 15 residues. The CDR3 is CASSPAGGTNNEQFF. The CDR3 DNA follows: TGTGCCAGCTCACCAGCAGGGGGGACGAACAATGAGCAGTTCTTC.

The rearrangement joins TRBV5-6 to TRBJ1-4; D possibly corresponds to TRBD1 (5 bases). This CDR3 has 16 amino acids. Germline values: CDR1 SGHDT, CDR2 YYEEEE. The V gene lost 4 bases and the J gene lost 2 bases, with 15 bases spanning the gap. This CDR3 reads CASSPRPRATNEKLFF. In nucleotides, the CDR3 is TGTGCCAGCAGCCCCCGGCCCAGGGCTACTAATGAAAAACTGTTTTTT.

This clone appeared a few times. This chain links TRBV14 with TRBJ2-7; TRBD2 agrees at 7 bases. The CDR3 runs 12 residues. The germline gives CDR1 SGHDN, CDR2 FVKESK. V was clipped by 2 bases and J by 13 bases; unmatched bases: 8. The DNA of the CDR3 is TGTGCCAGCAGCCAAATGGGGGGGACTGGATACTTC. It is translated as CASSQMGGTGYF.

The rearrangement links TRBV4-1 to TRBJ1-5; no clear D gene. V lost 0 bases, J lost 4 bases, and 7 bases lay in between. CDR3 length: 14 residues. Per germline, CDR1 MGHRA and CDR2 YSYEKL. CDR3 sequence reads: CASSQEEGNQPQHF. CDR3 bases: TGCGCCAGCAGCCAAGAAGAGGGAAATCAGCCCCAGCATTTT.

This clone was detected only a few times. The CDR3: CASSDLRADTQYF. CDR3 nucleotides: TGCGCCAGCAGTGATTTGCGTGCAGATACGCAGTATTTT. This rearrangement joins TRBV10-1 to TRBJ2-3; no clear D gene. Trimming shortened V by 3 bases and J by 4 bases, and 8 bases separated the two germline ends. Germline V gives CDR1 WNHNN, CDR2 SYGVQD (reference sequence). The CDR3 has 13 amino acids.

The V call is TRBV28, the J call TRBJ2-7; TRBD1 might be the D (5 bases). The CDR3 sequence is 14 residues long. Per germline, CDR1 MDHEN and CDR2 SYDVKM. V was pared by 2 bases and J by 2 bases, with 10 bases between. The CDR3 sequence is CASSLVSGPYEQYF. DNA for the CDR3: TGTGCCAGCAGTTTAGTCTCAGGGCCCTACGAGCAGTACTTC.

This clone was observed once. CDR3 protein: CAISEPGQGRTGELFF. The CDR3 DNA is TGTGCCATCAGCGAACCGGGACAGGGAAGAACCGGGGAGCTGTTTTTT. V is TRBV10-3 and J is TRBJ2-2; 9 positions agree with TRBD1. Germline loops: CDR1 ENHRY, CDR2 SYGVKD. Trimming took 6 bases from V and 5 from J; bases not matched to a gene: 10. CDR3 size: 16 residues.

Regarding this clone: This same CDR3 is encoded by further DNA sequences in the sample. This sequence joins TRBV2 and TRBJ1-2, with D maybe TRBD1 (5 bases). V was cut by 6 bases and J by 8 bases, with 19 bases left in between. CDR1 and CDR2 (germline): SNHLY, FYNNEI. The CDR3 sequence is 14 residues long. CDR3 bases: TGTGCCAGCAGCGATTTTTCCAAGACAGAGGGCTACACCTTC. Its translation is CASSDFSKTEGYTF.

V gene TRBV27 combines with J gene TRBJ2-7; TRBD1 matches 9 bases. This CDR3 spans 15 amino acids. V was pared by 2 bases and J by 2 bases, with 4 bases of the junction left unmatched. From germline, CDR1 is MNHEY and CDR2 SMNVEV (reference sequence). The CDR3 region has the DNA TGTGCCAGCAGTTTAGGGACAGGGAGGCCCTACGAGCAGTACTTC. Encoded protein: CASSLGTGRPYEQYF.

The chain joins TRBV5-4 to TRBJ2-5; 9 bases align to TRBD1. The tail of the sequence fits TRBJ2-7 better, so the J call may be wrong. This CDR3 contains 14 residues. Per germline, CDR1 SGHNT and CDR2 YYREEE (reference sequence). The CDR3 protein is CASSFGTGQNEQYF. The CDR3 DNA reads as TGTGCCAGCAGCTTCGGGACAGGGCAAAACGAGCAGTACTTC.

The chain joins TRBV28 to TRBJ1-3; tentatively, D is TRBD1 (6 bases). V lost 7 bases and J 2 bases, leaving 9 bases between the germline ends. Germline lookup yields CDR1 MDHEN and CDR2 SYDVKM. CDR3 size: 13 residues. DNA of the CDR3: TGTGCCAGCATACAGGGTCCTGGAAACACCATATATTTT. Protein: CASIQGPGNTIYF.

There are a few counts of this clone. The genes are TRBV5-1 and TRBJ1-1; D not certain. The CDR3 is 15 amino acids. Germline-derived CDR1 and CDR2 are SGHRS and YFSETQ. Trimming removed 0 bases from V and 0 bases from J, with 9 bases in between. The CDR3 region has the DNA TGCGCCAGCAGCTTGGGTGGGAGGATGAACACTGAAGCTTTCTTT. It codes for CASSLGGRMNTEAFF.

The chain has TRBV10-3 and TRBJ2-7; tentative D call: TRBD2 (5 bases). This CDR3 spans 12 amino acids. Germline lookup yields CDR1 ENHRY and CDR2 SYGVKD. V lost 9 bases to trimming and J lost 7 bases, with 16 bases between them. Written as DNA, the CDR3 is TGTGCCATTTTCACGGGATCGGGAGAGCAGTACTTC. Translation: CAIFTGSGEQYF.

This chain links TRBV6-5 with TRBJ1-2, with TRBD1 matching over 7 bases. Germline CDR1 MNHEY, CDR2 SVGAGI. CDR3 size: 14 residues. After removal of 6 bases from V and 2 bases from J, the junction contained 6 bases not matched to a gene. CDR3: CASRTTGLNYGYTF. DNA of the CDR3: TGTGCCAGCAGAACGACAGGGTTGAACTATGGCTACACCTTC.

The chain employs TRBV2 and TRBJ1-1; TRBD1 is a possible D gene (5 bases). Germline V CDR1 and CDR2: SNHLY, FYNNEI. Trimming left V 7 bases short and J 4 bases short, with 10 bases between. This CDR3 is built from 12 residues. CDR3 residues: CASILGATEAFF. CDR3 DNA sequence: TGTGCCAGCATATTAGGGGCCACTGAAGCTTTCTTT. Combining the CDR3 with reference TRBV2 and TRBJ1-1 gives the whole variable domain EPEVTQTPSHQVTQMGQEVILRCVPISNHLYFYWYRQILGQKVEFLVSFYNNEISEKSEIFDDQFSVERPDGSNFTLKIRSTKLEDSAMYFCASILGATEAFFGQGTRLTVV.